The 17 T cell receptor beta chains below all came from one sample that was sequenced in a study of cytomegalovirus exposure and HLA in healthy donors. PCR employed 60 Vbeta and 13 Jbeta primers. TCRdb keeps only in-frame clones here, not all; method: immunoSEQ multiplex PCR. The profile covers 200,000 or so clones, with 75% to 85% appearing a single time and 6.5% taken by the ten largest. Sequencing was carried out using PBMCs. The receptors were gathered from a woman aged 45 to 65 in good health and CMV-seropositive.

Concerning this clone: Different DNA sequences within this sample yield the same CDR3. J is TRBJ1-1 and V is TRBV28, with a tentative D call TRBD1 (5 bases). V was pared by 1 base and J by 6 bases, with 9 bases between. There are 13 residues in the CDR3. Germline CDR1 reads MDHEN; CDR2 reads SYDVKM. CDR3: CASSLSGGAEAFF. The DNA of the CDR3 is TGTGCCAGCAGTTTATCGGGGGGAGCTGAAGCTTTCTTT.

A remark on this clone: This same CDR3 is encoded by further DNA sequences in the sample. The chain uses TRBV7-9 and TRBJ1-1; no clear D. V lost 5 bases and J lost 1, with 14 bases in between. In germline, CDR1 is SEHNR, CDR2 FQNEAQ (reference sequence). This CDR3 spans 15 amino acids. CDR3 bases: TGTGCCAGCAGCCCCAGGCCACGGAAGAACACTGAAGCTTTCTTT. This gives the protein CASSPRPRKNTEAFF. Filled out from reference TRBV7-9 and TRBJ1-1, the complete variable domain reads DTGVSQNPRHKITKRGQNVTFRCDPISEHNRLYWYRQTLGQGPEFLTYFQNEAQLEKSRLLSDRFSAERPKGSFSTLEIQRTEQGDSAMYLCASSPRPRKNTEAFFGQGTRLTVV.

This clone was recorded a few times. The V gene is TRBV5-1, the J gene TRBJ2-5, with a possible D match to TRBD2 (6 bases). The CDR3 is 15 amino acids. CDR1 and CDR2 from the germline V gene are SGHRS and YFSETQ. V was clipped by 2 bases and J by 5 bases, with 16 bases between them. The CDR3 region is CASSFGGLRGETQYF. The CDR3 coding sequence is TGCGCCAGCAGCTTTGGTGGCCTACGGGGGGAGACCCAGTACTTC.

This clone was seen just once. V is TRBV20-1 and J is TRBJ2-1; 8 nucleotides match TRBD2. The CDR3 contains 11 residues. The V segment lost 5 bases and the J segment 8 bases; nucleotides outside the gene matches: 2. The germline V gene has CDR1 DFQATT and CDR2 SNEGSKA (reference sequence). The DNA for the CDR3 is TGCAGTGCTTCACTAGCGGATGAGCAGTTCTTC. This translates into CSASLADEQFF.

This clone was counted a single time. The chain couples TRBV5-4 to TRBJ1-2, with 8 nucleotides matching TRBD1. CDR1 and CDR2 (germline): SGHNT, YYREEE (reference sequence). The length of the CDR3 is 13 residues. With 4 bases clipped from V and 7 bases from J, the junction kept 6 bases outside the gene matches. CDR3 amino acids: CASSMTGVPGYTF. The CDR3 DNA reads as TGTGCCAGCAGCATGACAGGGGTCCCTGGCTACACCTTC.

This clone came up a few times. This sequence joins TRBV27 and TRBJ2-6; 13 bases line up with TRBD2. J lost 1 base, V lost 10 bases, and 4 bases had no gene match. The CDR3 contains 16 residues. The germline CDR1 and CDR2 sequences are MNHEY and SMNVEV (reference sequence). The CDR3, as DNA: TGTGCCATCGGGACTAGCGGGGAATCTGGGGCCAACGTCCTGACTTTC. It encodes CAIGTSGESGANVLTF.

V gene TRBV29-1 combines with J gene TRBJ1-2; TRBD1 might be the D (5 bases). Trimming left V 3 bases short and J 2 bases short, with 13 bases between. The germline V gene encodes CDR1 SQVTM and CDR2 ANQGSEA. This CDR3 has 14 residues. This CDR3 is CSVEAGRGNYGYTF. For the CDR3, the DNA is TGCAGCGTTGAGGCGGGGAGGGGAAACTATGGCTACACCTTC.

The chain couples TRBV28 to TRBJ2-4, with 14 bases aligning to TRBD2. V gave up 3 bases and J gave up 12 bases; unmatched junction bases: 10. The CDR3 has 16 amino acids. Germline V gene lookup returns CDR1 MDHEN and CDR2 SYDVKM. The CDR3 DNA is TGTGCCAGCAGTTTTGGAGGGACTAGCGGGAGTTACAGTCAGTACTTC. Translating it yields CASSFGGTSGSYSQYF. Combining the CDR3 with reference TRBV28 and TRBJ2-4 gives the whole variable domain DVKVTQSSRYLVKRTGEKVFLECVQDMDHENMFWYRQDPGLGLRLIYFSYDVKMKEKGDIPEGYSVSREKKERFSLILESASTNQTSMYLCASSFGGTSGSYSQYFGAGTRLSVL.

The rearrangement uses TRBV28 and TRBJ2-1, with 7 bases that match TRBD1. Looked up from germline, CDR1 is MDHEN and CDR2 is SYDVKM. CDR3 length equals 14 residues. J gave up 7 bases and V 6 bases, and 9 bases lay outside the gene matches. CDR3 loop: CASSLRDSINEQFF. CDR3 sequence (DNA): TGTGCCAGCAGCCTCCGGGACAGTATTAATGAGCAGTTCTTC.

The V and J genes are TRBV12-5 and TRBJ1-1; D not certain. With 1 base removed from V and 1 base from J, the gap between germline ends came to 16 bases. The CDR3 length is 17 residues. CDR1 is LGHNT, CDR2 FRNRAP, per germline. The CDR3 DNA is TGTGCTAGTGGTTTGGCCCGAGGGTCTAACGAGAACACTGAAGCTTTCTTT. Translating it yields CASGLARGSNENTEAFF.

The CDR3 reads CASSDGTSGFNEQFF. DNA of the CDR3: TGCGCCAGCAGTGACGGGACTAGCGGGTTCAATGAGCAGTTCTTC. This chain joins TRBV10-1 and TRBJ2-1, with 12 bases lining up with TRBD2. CDR3 length: 15 amino acids. From germline, CDR1 is WNHNN and CDR2 SYGVQD (reference sequence). With 3 bases clipped from V and 6 bases from J, the junction kept 3 bases outside the gene matches.

This clone was observed a single time. V is TRBV19 and J is TRBJ1-2, with TRBD1 matching over 11 bases. Germline assignment: CDR1 LNHDA and CDR2 SQIVND (reference sequence). The CDR3 consists of 14 residues. V lost 4 bases, J lost 3 bases, and 1 base stayed unmatched. In DNA form, the CDR3 reads TGTGCCAGTAGTAGGACAGGGGGCGACTATGGCTACACCTTC. Translating it yields CASSRTGGDYGYTF.

The V gene is TRBV30, the J gene TRBJ2-1; a possible D gene is TRBD2 (6 bases). The CDR3 contains 13 residues. CDR1 and CDR2 from the germline V gene are GTSNPN and SVGIG (reference sequence). With 1 base removed from V and 3 bases from J, the gap between germline ends came to 7 bases. CDR3 loop: CAWSGTIYNEQFF. The DNA for the CDR3 is TGTGCCTGGAGTGGGACTATCTACAATGAGCAGTTCTTC.

The chain combines TRBV28 with TRBJ1-5; 9 nucleotides agree with TRBD1. Germline V CDR1 and CDR2: MDHEN, SYDVKM. V shed 6 bases and J 7 bases; nucleotides not matched to a gene: 10. The CDR3 spans 15 residues. The CDR3 is CASSLGDRGRQPQHF. The CDR3 coding sequence is TGTGCCAGCAGCTTGGGAGACAGGGGGAGGCAGCCCCAGCATTTT. The full variable domain, in which reference TRBV28 and TRBJ1-5 provide the parts outside the CDR3, is DVKVTQSSRYLVKRTGEKVFLECVQDMDHENMFWYRQDPGLGLRLIYFSYDVKMKEKGDIPEGYSVSREKKERFSLILESASTNQTSMYLCASSLGDRGRQPQHFGDGTRLSIL.

For this clone: The junction departs from germline at one end; a sequencing error may be responsible. The V gene is TRBV19, the J gene TRBJ2-4, with D maybe TRBD2 (6 bases). Germline assignment: CDR1 LNHDA and CDR2 SQIVND (reference sequence). This CDR3 spans 14 amino acids. CDR3 bases: TGTGCCACGGAAGACGGCGGGGCCAAAAACAGTCAGTACTTC. Translated: CATEDGGAKNSQYF.

V is TRBV27 and J is TRBJ2-7; TRBD1 might be the D (5 bases). Germline-derived CDR1 and CDR2 are MNHEY and SMNVEV (reference sequence). The V and J ends lost 1 base and 5 bases respectively, with 9 bases between them. The length of the CDR3 is 13 residues. The CDR3 reads CASSLFGAHEQYF. The DNA for the CDR3 is TGTGCCAGCAGTTTATTTGGGGCCCACGAGCAGTACTTC.

The chain combines TRBV6-1 with TRBJ2-1; the D gene is possibly TRBD2 (6 bases). CDR3 size: 16 residues. V shed 2 bases and J shed 6 bases, with 17 bases lying between them. The V gene's germline CDR1 is MNHNS and CDR2 SASEGT. DNA for the CDR3: TGTGCCAGCAGTGAACGTTGGGGGGTCCGGGGCAATGAGCAGTTCTTC. It translates to CASSERWGVRGNEQFF.